These T cell receptor beta chains were read from a single sample in a study of T cell changes during pregnancy in multiple sclerosis. Produced via immunoSEQ multiplex PCR; TCRdb's table is partial and in-frame only. The sample lists 50,000 to 65,000 clones, about nine tenths occurring once. The sample was peripheral blood, taken in the second trimester of pregnancy. All receptors derive from a female donor with multiple sclerosis, enrolled in a pregnancy study. Both conserved end residues are part of each CDR3. D genes are given only for firm matches. Some rows have no size entry. The others give once, few or many, or a class for an expanded clone.

.	TRBJ1-3	once	TRBV7-2	CASSLGARFGNTIYF	TGTGCCAGCAGCTTAGGTGCGAGGTTTGGAAACACCATATATTTT
TRBD1	TRBJ1-2	.	TRBV4-3	CASSQDWGQNYGYTF	TGCGCCAGCAGCCAAGATTGGGGACAGAACTATGGCTACACCTTC
.	TRBJ2-1	.	TRBV5-1	CASSLSYTTPGPSFF	TGCGCCAGCAGCTTGAGCTACACTACGCCGGGTCCGTCGTTCTTC
TRBD1	TRBJ2-1	.	TRBV4-3	CASSQDETGGHNEQFF	TGCGCCAGCAGCCAGGACGAGACAGGGGGCCACAATGAGCAGTTCTTC
.	TRBJ1-3	.	TRBV30	CAWSRDNRNTIYF	TGTGCCTGGAGCCGGGACAACCGAAACACCATATATTTT
TRBD1	TRBJ2-1	.	TRBV10-2	CASRGRQGRVNEQFF	TGCGCCAGCAGAGGGAGACAGGGACGGGTCAATGAGCAGTTCTTC
TRBD1	TRBJ1-1	.	TRBV11-2	CASSLLQGATEAFF	TGTGCCAGCAGCTTATTGCAGGGGGCCACTGAAGCTTTCTTT
.	TRBJ1-5	.	TRBV4-3	CASSQSQFRDQPQHF	TGCGCCAGCAGCCAATCTCAATTCCGCGATCAGCCCCAGCATTTT
.	TRBJ1-5	.	TRBV2	CASSVPRDGEYSNQPQHF	TGTGCCAGCAGTGTTCCCAGGGATGGAGAATATAGCAATCAGCCCCAGCATTTT
.	TRBJ1-2	.	TRBV5-1	CASSLGQDGYGYTF	TGCGCCAGCAGCTTGGGACAGGACGGCTATGGCTACACCTTC
.	TRBJ1-2	.	TRBV6-4	CASSDSYRSSNGYTF	TGTGCCAGCAGTGACTCCTACAGGAGTTCAAATGGCTACACCTTC
.	TRBJ1-5	.	TRBV18	CASSPAGGSNQPQHF	TGTGCCAGCTCACCCGCGGGGGGTAGCAATCAGCCCCAGCATTTT
TRBD2	TRBJ2-3	.	TRBV5-1	CASSSGLAGVSTDTQYF	TGCGCCAGCAGCTCGGGACTAGCGGGGGTCTCCACAGATACGCAGTATTTT
TRBD1	TRBJ2-7	.	TRBV6-1	CASSERLQGVGEQYF	TGTGCCAGCAGTGAACGGTTACAGGGGGTTGGAGAGCAGTACTTC
.	TRBJ1-2	.	TRBV6-6	CASSYSGGYGGYTF	TGTGCCAGCAGTTACTCGGGGGGGTACGGAGGCTACACCTTC
.	TRBJ2-1	.	TRBV7-6	CASSLQGGSYNEQFF	TGTGCCAGCAGCTTACAGGGGGGATCCTACAATGAGCAGTTCTTC
.	TRBJ2-4	.	TRBV6-4	CASSEETGNIQYF	TGTGCCAGCAGTGAAGAGACAGGAAACATTCAGTACTTC
TRBD1	TRBJ1-1	.	TRBV5-6	CASSFWDSYTEAFF	TGTGCCAGCAGTTTCTGGGACAGTTACACTGAAGCTTTCTTT
.	TRBJ1-1	once	TRBV6-5	CASSYWGMNTEAFF	TGTGCCAGCAGTTACTGGGGCATGAACACTGAAGCTTTCTTT
.	TRBJ2-6	.	TRBV28	CASGPRRQVWSGANVLTF	TGTGCCAGCGGCCCCAGGAGACAGGTCTGGTCTGGGGCCAACGTCCTGACTTTC
.	TRBJ2-5	.	TRBV7-9	CASSLSGWYQETQYF	TGTGCCAGCAGCTTAAGCGGATGGTACCAAGAGACCCAGTACTTC
.	TRBJ2-7	.	TRBV6-6	CASSYSERQYF	TGTGCCAGCAGTTACTCAGAGAGACAGTACTTC
TRBD1	TRBJ1-1	.	TRBV7-4	CASSLWDSPNTEAFF	TGTGCCAGCAGCTTATGGGACAGTCCAAACACTGAAGCTTTCTTT
TRBD1	TRBJ2-7	.	TRBV5-1	CASSQGTGGAKGYF	TGCGCCAGCAGCCAGGGGACAGGGGGCGCGAAGGGGTACTTC
.	TRBJ2-7	.	TRBV2	CASTVRAWGEQYF	TGTGCCAGCACGGTGAGGGCTTGGGGCGAGCAGTACTTC
.	TRBJ2-5	.	TRBV27	CASSPTTSGETQYF	TGTGCCAGCAGCCCGACTACCTCCGGGGAGACCCAGTACTTC
.	TRBJ2-1	.	TRBV30	CAWKAGSYNEQFF	TGTGCCTGGAAGGCAGGCTCCTACAATGAGCAGTTCTTC
.	TRBJ2-1	.	TRBV7-3	CASSLSLLAGKDEQFF	TGTGCCAGCAGCTTAAGCTTGTTAGCAGGGAAGGATGAGCAGTTCTTC
TRBD1	TRBJ1-2	.	TRBV19	CASSMGQGAYGYTF	TGTGCCAGTAGTATGGGACAGGGGGCCTATGGCTACACCTTC
TRBD2	TRBJ2-3	once	TRBV6-5	CASSYGRGGRTDTQYF	TGTGCCAGCAGTTACGGGCGGGGGGGCCGCACAGATACGCAGTATTTT
.	TRBJ1-5	.	TRBV6-1	CASRYTGDLQPQHF	TGTGCCAGCAGGTATACGGGGGACCTTCAGCCCCAGCATTTT
.	TRBJ1-6	.	TRBV4-1	CASSQVQHNSPLHF	TGCGCCAGCAGCCAAGTACAGCATAATTCACCCCTCCACTTT